One T cell receptor (beta chain) is described in this entry. Its target is unknown. The sample is drawn from a study of cytomegalovirus exposure and HLA in healthy donors. Study findings and constraints: Later analysis identified around 15,000 TCR beta sequences associated with HLA alleles, using a false discovery rate threshold of 0.05. Highly shared sequence variants in one cluster were likely a sequencing artifact.

Use of 60 Vbeta and 13 Jbeta primers characterized the PCR. Data came from immunoSEQ multiplex PCR; TCRdb stores just in-frame clones and leaves some out. In all, the sample yields around 30,000 clones. Germline V gives CDR1 LNHNV, CDR2 YYDKDF (reference sequence). The CDR3 extends over 11 amino acids. The ends were cut back, 6 bases at V and 1 base at J, with 3 bases in the middle. The TCR was taken from a man in his thirties or forties in good health and CMV-seronegative. The chain has TRBV15 and TRBJ1-1; D gene unclear. The sequenced material came from PBMCs. The CDR3 DNA follows: TGTGCCACCAGTCGGAACACTGAAGCTTTCTTT. It encodes CATSRNTEAFF.